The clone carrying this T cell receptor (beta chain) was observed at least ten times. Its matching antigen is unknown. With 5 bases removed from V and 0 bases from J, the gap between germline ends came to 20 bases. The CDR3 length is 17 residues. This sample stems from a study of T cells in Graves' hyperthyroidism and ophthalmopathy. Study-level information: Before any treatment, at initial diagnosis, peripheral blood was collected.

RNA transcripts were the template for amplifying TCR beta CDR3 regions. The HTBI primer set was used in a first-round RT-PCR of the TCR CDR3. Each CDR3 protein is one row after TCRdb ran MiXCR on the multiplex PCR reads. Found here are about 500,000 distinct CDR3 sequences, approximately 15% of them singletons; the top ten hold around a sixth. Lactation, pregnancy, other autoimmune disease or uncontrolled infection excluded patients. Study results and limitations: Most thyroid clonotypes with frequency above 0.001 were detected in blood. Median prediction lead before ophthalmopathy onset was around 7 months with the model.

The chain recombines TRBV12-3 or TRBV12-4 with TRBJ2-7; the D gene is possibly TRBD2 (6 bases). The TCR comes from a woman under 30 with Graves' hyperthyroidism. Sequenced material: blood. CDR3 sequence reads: CASSPNPSRGNSYEQYF. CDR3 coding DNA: TGTGCCAGCAGTCCTAACCCCTCTCGCGGGAACTCCTACGAGCAGTACTTC.